The sequence of this T cell receptor (beta chain) was determined in a study of CD8+ T cells in alopecia areata. The CDR3 covers 14 residues. Trimming removed 5 bases from V and 0 bases from J, with 7 bases in between. CDR1 and CDR2 (germline): SNHLY, FYNNEI. Sequencing relied on a cDNA template that was reverse transcribed from extracted RNA. Profiled with immunoSEQ multiplex PCR; TCRdb holds only in-frame clones, not every one. The data show under 130,000 clones, with approximately 60% seen just once and 7.5% to 9% held by the top ten. V gene TRBV2 combines with J gene TRBJ1-4, with D uncertain. Sequenced material: CD4+ T cells sorted from blood. The sequence derives from a human donor in good health. Here the CDR3 reads CASSPSATNEKLFF. In DNA, the CDR3 is TGTGCCAGCAGTCCCTCTGCAACTAATGAAAAACTGTTTTTT.